The 22 T cell receptor beta chains given below trace back to one sample, sequenced in a study of blood T cell repertoires in COVID-19. Profiled with immunoSEQ multiplex PCR; TCRdb holds only in-frame clones, not every one. The sample shows about 190,000 clones, approximately 90% of them seen only once. What was sequenced was peripheral blood. These receptors all stem from a man aged 25-45 years with acute or convalescent COVID-19.

The V gene is TRBV6-4, the J gene TRBJ2-1, with a tentative D call TRBD1 (5 bases). This CDR3 region has 15 residues. Germline CDR1 reads MRHNA; CDR2 reads SNTAGT. The germline V and J ends were trimmed by 7 bases and 4 bases, with 17 bases remaining between them. CDR3 region: CASTPPDSLYNEQFF. CDR3 nucleotides: TGTGCCAGCACCCCCCCTGACAGCCTATACAATGAGCAGTTCTTC.

The rearrangement uses TRBV18 and TRBJ2-1, with TRBD2 matching over 10 bases. With 4 bases clipped from V and 7 bases from J, the junction kept 4 bases outside the gene matches. The CDR3 spans 14 residues. Germline CDR1 KGHSH, CDR2 LQKENI. The CDR3 DNA follows: TGTGCCAGCTCACGGACTAGCGGAGGTAATGAGCAGTTCTTC. This sequence encodes CASSRTSGGNEQFF. The full variable domain, rest sourced from reference TRBV18 and TRBJ2-1, is NAGVMQNPRHLVRRRGQEARLRCSPMKGHSHVYWYRQLPEEGLKFMVYLQKENIIDESGMPKERFSAEFPKEGPSILRIQQVVRGDSAAYFCASSRTSGGNEQFFGPGTRLTVL.

CDR3 coding DNA: TGTGCCAGCAGCTTGAGCGCACCCAGCGAAAAACTGTTTTTT. It specifies CASSLSAPSEKLFF. This chain joins TRBV7-9 and TRBJ1-4, with unresolved D. This CDR3 comprises 14 residues. Germline V gene sequence: CDR1 SEHNR, CDR2 FQNEAQ (reference sequence). Deletions cut 3 bases from V and 8 bases from J, with 13 bases between.

This clone appeared a few times. The rearrangement links TRBV28 to TRBJ1-2; D ambiguous. This CDR3 comprises 16 residues. The germline V gene encodes CDR1 MDHEN and CDR2 SYDVKM. The germline V and J ends were trimmed by 3 bases and 4 bases, with 18 bases remaining between them. As DNA, the CDR3 is TGTGCCAGCAGTTTGTTTGGCCGGGGAATTGGCTATGGCTACACCTTC. Protein: CASSLFGRGIGYGYTF.

V is TRBV18 and J is TRBJ1-2, with 7 bases aligning to TRBD1. With V trimmed by 3 bases and J by 2 bases, 6 bases remained unmatched. Germline values: CDR1 KGHSH, CDR2 LQKENI. The CDR3 extends over 15 amino acids. CDR3 region: CASSPGQTTNYGYTF. Written as DNA, the CDR3 is TGTGCCAGCTCACCGGGACAGACGACCAACTATGGCTACACCTTC.

The V call is TRBV30, the J call TRBJ2-7, with 9 bases matching TRBD1. Germline CDR1 GTSNPN, CDR2 SVGIG (reference sequence). The junction had 14 bases not matched to a gene; V was cut back by 0 bases and J by 5 bases. The CDR3 sequence is 17 residues long. The CDR3 spells CAWSVQMSGDRAHEQYF. CDR3 DNA: TGTGCCTGGAGTGTACAAATGTCGGGGGACAGGGCCCACGAGCAGTACTTC.

This chain connects TRBV3-1 (or the pseudogene TRBV3-2) to TRBJ1-6; D might be TRBD1 (6 bases). Germline CDR1 reads LGHDT; CDR2 reads YNNKEL (reference sequence). V was pared by 4 bases and J by 6 bases, with 10 bases between. CDR3 length: 14 residues. The CDR3: CASSLRTVNSPLHF. The CDR3 DNA reads TGTGCCAGCAGCCTAAGGACAGTTAATTCACCCCTCCACTTT.

V is TRBV10-2 and J is TRBJ1-4; TRBD1 might be the D (5 bases). The CDR3 runs 14 residues. The germline V gene has CDR1 WSHSY and CDR2 SAAADI. Trimming pared 6 bases from V and 0 bases from J, leaving 8 bases between. CDR3 in amino acids: CASRTAATNEKLFF. The CDR3 nucleotides are TGCGCCAGCAGGACAGCTGCAACTAATGAAAAACTGTTTTTT.

The chain employs TRBV6-1 and TRBJ1-1, with D perhaps TRBD1 (6 bases). CDR1 and CDR2 from the germline V gene are MNHNS and SASEGT. Trimming shortened V by 3 bases and J by 7 bases, and 12 bases separated the two germline ends. The CDR3 consists of 13 residues. CDR3 DNA sequence: TGTGCCAGCAGTGAGAACCGGGACATTGAAGCTTTCTTT. Translation: CASSENRDIEAFF.

J is TRBJ1-2 and V is TRBV6-5; 9 bases align to TRBD1. With 5 bases clipped from V and 4 bases from J, the junction kept 5 bases outside the gene matches. The CDR3 totals 14 residues. Germline assignment: CDR1 MNHEY and CDR2 SVGAGI. CDR3 DNA sequence: TGTGCCAGCAGTCCGGGACAGGGCTTCTATGGCTACACCTTC. As protein: CASSPGQGFYGYTF.

This chain connects TRBV20-1 to TRBJ2-5, with D unresolved. Germline loops: CDR1 DFQATT, CDR2 SNEGSKA (reference sequence). This CDR3 contains 11 residues. Trimming shortened V by 5 bases and J by 5 bases, and 9 bases separated the two germline ends. Here the CDR3 DNA reads TGCAGTGCTCCTCGGCGGGAGACCCAGTACTTC. Translating gives CSAPRRETQYF.

This rearrangement joins TRBV10-1 to TRBJ2-7; 10 bases line up with TRBD1. The germline V gene encodes CDR1 WNHNN and CDR2 SYGVQD (reference sequence). The CDR3 covers 14 residues. J was trimmed by 2 bases and V by 6 bases; bases with no gene match: 4. The CDR3 reads CASSGTGDPYEQYF. The CDR3 coding sequence is TGCGCCAGCAGCGGGACAGGGGACCCCTACGAGCAGTACTTC.

The rearrangement joins TRBV2 to TRBJ2-1; weak D call: TRBD1 (6 bases). Germline values: CDR1 SNHLY, CDR2 FYNNEI. V lost 6 bases to trimming and J lost 6 bases, with 21 bases between them. CDR3 length equals 16 residues. CDR3 DNA: TGTGCCAGCAGCGCAAAAACAGGGTGGCCTGGCAATGAGCAGTTCTTC. Encoded protein: CASSAKTGWPGNEQFF.

This rearrangement joins TRBV19 to TRBJ1-5; D might be TRBD1 (5 bases). Germline CDR1 LNHDA, CDR2 SQIVND (reference sequence). The CDR3 spans 14 residues. The V gene lost 5 bases and the J gene lost 11 bases, with 19 bases spanning the gap. DNA for the CDR3: TGTGCCAGTAGTGATCAGGGCCGCCGAGAGGCCCAGCATTTT. Translated: CASSDQGRREAQHF. Full variable domain (outside the CDR3, taken from reference TRBV19 and TRBJ1-5): DGGITQSPKYLFRKEGQNVTLSCEQNLNHDAMYWYRQDPGQGLRLIYYSQIVNDFQKGDIAEGYSVSREKKESFPLTVTSAQKNPTAFYLCASSDQGRREAQHFGDGTRLSIL.

This chain links TRBV28 with TRBJ2-1, with D tentatively TRBD2 (6 bases). Trimming pared 4 bases from V and 1 base from J, leaving 20 bases between. Germline assignment: CDR1 MDHEN and CDR2 SYDVKM. The CDR3 loop spans 18 amino acids. The CDR3 sequence is CASSYVHGRLDSYNEQFF. CDR3 coding DNA: TGTGCCAGCAGTTACGTACACGGGAGACTGGATTCCTACAATGAGCAGTTCTTC.

CDR3 nucleotide sequence: TGTGCCAGCAGCCAAGCTCCCTTGGGGGGAAGCTCTGGAAACACCATATATTTT. Residues: CASSQAPLGGSSGNTIYF. The V call is TRBV4-2, the J call TRBJ1-3; D perhaps matches TRBD1 (5 bases). Germline values: CDR1 LGHNA, CDR2 YNFKEQ. The CDR3 totals 18 residues. The V and J ends lost 1 base and 0 bases respectively, with 16 bases between them.

This chain joins TRBV2 and TRBJ2-7, with D hard to call. Trimming shortened V by 7 bases and J by 7 bases, and 11 bases separated the two germline ends. Germline V gene sequence: CDR1 SNHLY, CDR2 FYNNEI. The CDR3 is made up of 11 amino acids. The CDR3 coding sequence is TGTGCCAGCAACCTAGGCTGGGAGCAGTACTTC. This translates into CASNLGWEQYF.

V usage is TRBV7-8 and J usage is TRBJ1-5, with 11 bases aligning to TRBD1. With V trimmed by 5 bases and J by 0 bases, 18 bases remained unmatched. The CDR3 sequence is 21 residues long. Germline lookup yields CDR1 SGHVS and CDR2 FQNEAQ. The CDR3 reads CASSPFTPAGQGDYSNQPQHF. DNA for the CDR3: TGTGCCAGCAGCCCCTTTACACCCGCGGGACAGGGGGACTATAGCAATCAGCCCCAGCATTTT.

The chain has TRBV5-1 and TRBJ1-1, with D tentatively TRBD1 (6 bases). The germline V and J ends were trimmed by 5 bases and 5 bases, with 16 bases remaining between them. This CDR3 spans 14 amino acids. From germline, CDR1 is SGHRS and CDR2 YFSETQ. CDR3 DNA: TGCGCCAGCAGTTTGCACGGGGGGCGGACTGAAGCTTTCTTT. Translated, it gives CASSLHGGRTEAFF.

This clone was detected only once. This chain links TRBV5-1 with TRBJ1-1, with D perhaps matching TRBD1 (6 bases). Trimming left V 0 bases short and J 0 bases short, with 15 bases between. The CDR3 sequence is 17 residues long. CDR1 is SGHRS, CDR2 YFSETQ, per germline. CDR3 region: CASSLGMTGTMNTEAFF. As DNA, the CDR3 is TGCGCCAGCAGCTTGGGGATGACAGGCACCATGAACACTGAAGCTTTCTTT.

The chain recombines TRBV3-1 (or the pseudogene TRBV3-2) with TRBJ1-2; D gene uncertain. This CDR3 spans 16 amino acids. V gave up 0 bases and J gave up 3 bases, with 14 bases separating them. Germline values: CDR1 LGHDT, CDR2 YNNKEL (reference sequence). Here the CDR3 DNA reads TGTGCCAGCAGCCAAGATAGGCGGAGCCTGTACTATGGCTACACCTTC. Translating gives CASSQDRRSLYYGYTF.

This clone has just a few counts. CDR3 amino acids: CASSPGTSAFF. DNA for the CDR3: TGTGCCAGCAGTCCGGGGACTTCGGCTTTCTTT. The genes are TRBV12-3 or TRBV12-4 and TRBJ1-1; possible D gene TRBD1, 5 bases. Trimming stripped 5 bases from V and 11 bases from J, with 12 bases between. CDR3 length: 11 amino acids.